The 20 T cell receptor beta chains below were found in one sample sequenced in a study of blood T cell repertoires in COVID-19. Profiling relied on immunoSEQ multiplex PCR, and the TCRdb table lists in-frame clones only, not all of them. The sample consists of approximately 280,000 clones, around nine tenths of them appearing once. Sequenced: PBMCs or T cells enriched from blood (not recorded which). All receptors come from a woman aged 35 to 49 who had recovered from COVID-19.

CDR3 in amino acids: CASSHRRARGGTQYF. CDR3 in DNA: TGTGCCAGCAGCCATCGGCGGGCCCGGGGAGGTACGCAGTATTTT. The chain joins TRBV7-3 to TRBJ2-3; a possible D gene is TRBD2 (6 bases). The length of the CDR3 is 15 residues. Trimming removed 5 bases from V and 8 bases from J, with 20 bases in between. Germline CDR1 SGHTA, CDR2 FQGTGA.

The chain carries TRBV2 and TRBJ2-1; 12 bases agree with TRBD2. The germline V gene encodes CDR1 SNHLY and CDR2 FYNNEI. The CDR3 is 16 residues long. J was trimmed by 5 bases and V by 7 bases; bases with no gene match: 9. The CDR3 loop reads CASNPRTSGANNEQFF. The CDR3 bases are TGTGCCAGCAACCCTAGGACTAGCGGGGCGAACAATGAGCAGTTCTTC.

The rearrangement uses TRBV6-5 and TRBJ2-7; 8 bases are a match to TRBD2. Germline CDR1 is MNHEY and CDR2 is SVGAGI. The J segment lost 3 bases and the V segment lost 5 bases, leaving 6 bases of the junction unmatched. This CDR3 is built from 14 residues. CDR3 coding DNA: TGTGCCAGCAGTCCTGGACTAGCAAACTACGAGCAGTACTTC. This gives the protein CASSPGLANYEQYF.

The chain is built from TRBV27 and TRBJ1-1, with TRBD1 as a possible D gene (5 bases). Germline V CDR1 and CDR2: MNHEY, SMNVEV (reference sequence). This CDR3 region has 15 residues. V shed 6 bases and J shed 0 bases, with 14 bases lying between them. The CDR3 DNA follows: TGTGCCAGCAGCCTAAGCGGGACCATGAACACTGAAGCTTTCTTT. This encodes CASSLSGTMNTEAFF.

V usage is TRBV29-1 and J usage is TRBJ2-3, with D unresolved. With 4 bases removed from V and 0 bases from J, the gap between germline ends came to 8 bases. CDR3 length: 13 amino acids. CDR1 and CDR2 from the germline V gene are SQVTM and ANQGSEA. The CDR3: CSVARTSTDTQYF. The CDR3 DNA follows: TGCAGCGTTGCTAGAACTAGCACAGATACGCAGTATTTT.

Here the CDR3 DNA reads TGTGCCAGCTCACCACCTCGACTAGCGGGGGGAGATACGCAGTATTTT. It codes for CASSPPRLAGGDTQYF. V and J are TRBV18 and TRBJ2-3; TRBD2 matches at 13 bases. Germline V gene data show CDR1 as KGHSH and CDR2 as LQKENI. The CDR3 runs 16 residues. V shed 0 bases, J shed 5 bases, and the junction held 2 bases outside the gene matches.

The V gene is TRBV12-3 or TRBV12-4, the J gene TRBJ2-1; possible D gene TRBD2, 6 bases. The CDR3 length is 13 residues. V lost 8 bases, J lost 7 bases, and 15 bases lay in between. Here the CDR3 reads CASLRDPRNEQFF. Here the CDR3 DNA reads TGTGCCAGCTTGCGGGACCCCAGAAATGAGCAGTTCTTC.

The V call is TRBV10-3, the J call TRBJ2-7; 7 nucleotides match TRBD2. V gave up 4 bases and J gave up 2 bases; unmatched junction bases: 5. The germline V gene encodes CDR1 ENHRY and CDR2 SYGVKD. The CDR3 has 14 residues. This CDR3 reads CAISVGGGTYEQYF. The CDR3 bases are TGTGCCATCAGTGTGGGCGGGGGAACCTACGAGCAGTACTTC.

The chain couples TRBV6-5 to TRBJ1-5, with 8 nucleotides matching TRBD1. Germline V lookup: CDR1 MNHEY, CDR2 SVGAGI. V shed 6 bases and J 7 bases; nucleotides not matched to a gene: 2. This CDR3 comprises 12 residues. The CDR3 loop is CASRTGAQPQHF. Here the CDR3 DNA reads TGTGCCAGCAGGACAGGGGCGCAGCCCCAGCATTTT.

The CDR3 here is CASSHNYSNQPQHF. As DNA, the CDR3 is TGTGCCAGCAGTCACAACTATAGCAATCAGCCCCAGCATTTT. This chain links TRBV6-2 or TRBV6-3 with TRBJ1-5; D remains unclear. The V and J ends lost 5 bases and 0 bases respectively, with 8 bases between them. Germline V lookup: CDR1 MNHEY, CDR2 SVGEGT. The CDR3 spans 14 residues.

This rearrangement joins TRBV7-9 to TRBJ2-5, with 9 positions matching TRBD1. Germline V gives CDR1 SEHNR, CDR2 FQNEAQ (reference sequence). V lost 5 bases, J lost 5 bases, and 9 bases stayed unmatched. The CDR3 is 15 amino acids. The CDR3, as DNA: TGTGCCAGCAGCGAGGGGGACAGGGTCGGTGAGACCCAGTACTTC. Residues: CASSEGDRVGETQYF.

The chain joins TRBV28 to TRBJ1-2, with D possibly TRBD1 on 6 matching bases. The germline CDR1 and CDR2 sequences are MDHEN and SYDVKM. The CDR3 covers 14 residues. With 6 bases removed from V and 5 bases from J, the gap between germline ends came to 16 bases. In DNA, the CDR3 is TGTGCCAGCAGGAAACAGGGAAATAGGTATGGCTACACCTTC. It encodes CASRKQGNRYGYTF.

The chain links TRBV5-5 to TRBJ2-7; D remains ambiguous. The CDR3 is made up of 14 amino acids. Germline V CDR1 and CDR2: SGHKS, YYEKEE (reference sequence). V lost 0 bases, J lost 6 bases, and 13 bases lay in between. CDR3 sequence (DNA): TGTGCCAGCAGCTTGGGCGGATCCCCCACCGAGCAGTACTTC. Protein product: CASSLGGSPTEQYF.

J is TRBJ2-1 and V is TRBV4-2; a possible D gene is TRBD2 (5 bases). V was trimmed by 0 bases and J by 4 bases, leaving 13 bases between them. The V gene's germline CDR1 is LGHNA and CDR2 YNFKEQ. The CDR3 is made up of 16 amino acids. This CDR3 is CASSQDRGRIYNEQFF. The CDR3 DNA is TGTGCCAGCAGCCAAGATCGGGGTAGAATATACAATGAGCAGTTCTTC.

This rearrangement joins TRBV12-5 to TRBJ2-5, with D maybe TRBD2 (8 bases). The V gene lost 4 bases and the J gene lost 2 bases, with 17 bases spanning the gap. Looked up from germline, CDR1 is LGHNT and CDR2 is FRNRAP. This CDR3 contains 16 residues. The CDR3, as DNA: TGTGCTAGTGGTTGGGGACTAGGGGGCTTTCAAGAGACCCAGTACTTC. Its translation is CASGWGLGGFQETQYF. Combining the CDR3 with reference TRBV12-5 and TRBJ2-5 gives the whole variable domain DARVTQTPRHKVTEMGQEVTMRCQPILGHNTVFWYRQTMMQGLELLAYFRNRAPLDDSGMPKDRFSAEMPDATLATLKIQPSEPRDSAVYFCASGWGLGGFQETQYFGPGTRLLVL.

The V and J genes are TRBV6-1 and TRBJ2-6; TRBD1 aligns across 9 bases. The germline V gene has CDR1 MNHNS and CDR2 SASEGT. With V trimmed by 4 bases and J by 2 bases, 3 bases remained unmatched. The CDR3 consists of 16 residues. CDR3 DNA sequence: TGTGCCAGCAGTGTACAGGGGGCGGCTGGGGCCAACGTCCTGACTTTC. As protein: CASSVQGAAGANVLTF.

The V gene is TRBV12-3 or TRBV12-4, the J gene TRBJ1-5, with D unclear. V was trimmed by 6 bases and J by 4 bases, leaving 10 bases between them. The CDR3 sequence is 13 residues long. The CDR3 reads CASSPYRNQPQHF. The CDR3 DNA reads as TGTGCCAGCAGCCCATACAGAAATCAGCCCCAGCATTTT.

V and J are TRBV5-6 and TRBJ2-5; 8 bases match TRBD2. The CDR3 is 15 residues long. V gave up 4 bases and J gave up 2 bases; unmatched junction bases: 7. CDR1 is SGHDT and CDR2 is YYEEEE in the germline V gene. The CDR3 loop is CASSPGGANQETQYF. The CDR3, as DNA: TGTGCCAGCAGCCCGGGAGGGGCAAATCAAGAGACCCAGTACTTC.

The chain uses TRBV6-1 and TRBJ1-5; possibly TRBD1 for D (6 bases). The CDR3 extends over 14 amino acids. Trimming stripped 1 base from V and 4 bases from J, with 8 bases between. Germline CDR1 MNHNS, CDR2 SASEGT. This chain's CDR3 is CASSEGTVNQPQHF. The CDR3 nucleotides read TGTGCCAGCAGTGAAGGGACAGTAAATCAGCCCCAGCATTTT.

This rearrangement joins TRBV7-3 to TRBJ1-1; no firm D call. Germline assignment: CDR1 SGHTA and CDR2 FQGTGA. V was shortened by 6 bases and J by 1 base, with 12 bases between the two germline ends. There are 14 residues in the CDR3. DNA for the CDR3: TGTGCCAGCAGTCCAGTAGGAGGGAACACTGAAGCTTTCTTT. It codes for CASSPVGGNTEAFF.